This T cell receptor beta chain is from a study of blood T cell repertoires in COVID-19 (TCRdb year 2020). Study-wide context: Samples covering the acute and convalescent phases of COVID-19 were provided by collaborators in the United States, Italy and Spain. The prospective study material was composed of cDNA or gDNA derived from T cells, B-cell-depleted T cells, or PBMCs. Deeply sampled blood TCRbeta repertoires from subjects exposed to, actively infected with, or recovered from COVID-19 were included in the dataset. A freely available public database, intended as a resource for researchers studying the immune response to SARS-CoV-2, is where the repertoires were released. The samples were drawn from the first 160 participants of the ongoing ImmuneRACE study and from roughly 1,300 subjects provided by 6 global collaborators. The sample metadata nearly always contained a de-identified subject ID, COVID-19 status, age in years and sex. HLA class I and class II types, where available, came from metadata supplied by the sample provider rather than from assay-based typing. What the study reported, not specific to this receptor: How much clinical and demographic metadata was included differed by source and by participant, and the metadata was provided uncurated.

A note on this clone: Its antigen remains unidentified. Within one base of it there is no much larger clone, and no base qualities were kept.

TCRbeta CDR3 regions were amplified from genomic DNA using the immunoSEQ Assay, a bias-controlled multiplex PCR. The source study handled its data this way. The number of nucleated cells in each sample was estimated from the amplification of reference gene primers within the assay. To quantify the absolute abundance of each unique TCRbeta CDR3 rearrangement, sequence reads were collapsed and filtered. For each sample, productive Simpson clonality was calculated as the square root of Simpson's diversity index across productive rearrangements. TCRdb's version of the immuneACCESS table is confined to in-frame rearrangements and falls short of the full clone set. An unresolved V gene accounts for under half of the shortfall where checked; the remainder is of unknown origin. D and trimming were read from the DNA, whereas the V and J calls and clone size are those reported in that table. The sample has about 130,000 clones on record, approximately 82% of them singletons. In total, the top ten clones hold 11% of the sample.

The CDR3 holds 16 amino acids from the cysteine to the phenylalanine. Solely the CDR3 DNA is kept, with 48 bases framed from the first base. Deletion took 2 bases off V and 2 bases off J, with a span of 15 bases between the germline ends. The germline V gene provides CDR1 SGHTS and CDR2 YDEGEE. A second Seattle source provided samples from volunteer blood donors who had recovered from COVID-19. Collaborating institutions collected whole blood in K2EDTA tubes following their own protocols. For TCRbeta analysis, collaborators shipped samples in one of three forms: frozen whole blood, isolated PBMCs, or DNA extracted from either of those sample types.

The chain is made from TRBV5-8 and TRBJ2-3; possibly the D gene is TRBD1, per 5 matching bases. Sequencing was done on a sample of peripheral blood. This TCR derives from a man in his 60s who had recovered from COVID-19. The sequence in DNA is TGTGCCAGCAGCTTTCGCAGGGAATCCCTCACAGATACGCAGTATTTT. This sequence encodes CASSFRRESLTDTQYF. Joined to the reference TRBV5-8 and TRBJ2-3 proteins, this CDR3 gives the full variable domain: EAGVTQSPTHLIKTRGQQATLRCSPISGHTSVYWYQQALGLGLQFLLWYDEGEERNRGNFPPRFSGRQFPNYSSELNVNALELEDSALYLCASSFRRESLTDTQYFGPGTRLTVL.